These 28 T cell receptor beta chains were sequenced from one sample in a study of cytomegalovirus exposure and HLA in healthy donors. Researchers ran the PCR with 60 Vbeta and 13 Jbeta primers. The protocol was immunoSEQ multiplex PCR, while the TCRdb copy is restricted to in-frame clones and leaves out a portion. Counted here are 130,000 to 150,000 clones, under 80% occurring once; the ten biggest clones make up 2.8%. The sample consisted of PBMCs. All receptors come from a male donor in good health and CMV-seronegative.

This chain joins TRBV28 and TRBJ1-4, with D maybe TRBD1 (5 bases). CDR1 is MDHEN, CDR2 SYDVKM, per germline. Deletions cut 7 bases from V and 7 bases from J, with 16 bases between. The CDR3 is 14 amino acids. As DNA, the CDR3 is TGTGCCAGCAATACTCAGGGAGGGAGTGAAAAACTGTTTTTT. It translates to CASNTQGGSEKLFF.

The chain employs TRBV7-2 and TRBJ1-1; perhaps TRBD1 as D (6 bases). Germline V CDR1 and CDR2: SGHTA, FQGNSA. V was cut by 5 bases and J by 5 bases, with 18 bases left in between. The CDR3 loop spans 15 amino acids. CDR3 nucleotide sequence: TGTGCCAGCAGCCCCTGGGGGCCTTATGATACTGAAGCTTTCTTT. It encodes CASSPWGPYDTEAFF. Filled out from reference TRBV7-2 and TRBJ1-1, the complete variable domain reads GAGVSQSPSNKVTEKGKDVELRCDPISGHTALYWYRQSLGQGLEFLIYFQGNSAPDKSGLPSDRFSAERTGGSVSTLTIQRTQQEDSAVYLCASSPWGPYDTEAFFGQGTRLTVV.

This chain joins TRBV19 and TRBJ1-5, with 9 positions matching TRBD1. This CDR3 is built from 13 residues. After removal of 8 bases from V and 10 bases from J, the junction contained 9 bases not matched to a gene. Germline V gene sequence: CDR1 LNHDA, CDR2 SQIVND (reference sequence). In DNA, the CDR3 is TGTGCCAGTGAACGGACAGGGGTTGATCCCCAGCATTTT. Translating it yields CASERTGVDPQHF.

The rearrangement joins TRBV4-3 to TRBJ1-1; TRBD1 matches at 9 bases. The V gene end was trimmed by 0 bases and the J gene end by 5 bases; junction bases not matched to a gene: 1. This CDR3 spans 14 amino acids. Germline lookup yields CDR1 LGHNA and CDR2 YSLEER. The CDR3 DNA sequence: TGCGCCAGCAGCCAAGAAGACAGGGGGACTGAAGCTTTCTTT. Protein product: CASSQEDRGTEAFF.

The chain joins TRBV6-6 to TRBJ2-5, with 7 bases identical to TRBD1. The CDR3 extends over 15 amino acids. Germline CDR1 is MNHNY and CDR2 is SVGAGI (reference sequence). With V trimmed by 1 base and J by 2 bases, 4 bases remained unmatched. DNA for the CDR3: TGTGCCAGCAGTTACTTAGACAGGGAGCAAGAGACCCAGTACTTC. Translation: CASSYLDREQETQYF.

This clone was counted once. The chain links TRBV7-3 to TRBJ1-6; D perhaps matches TRBD1 (6 bases). The CDR3 length is 16 residues. V lost 2 bases and J lost 8, with 16 bases in between. CDR1 and CDR2 (germline): SGHTA, FQGTGA. The CDR3 reads CASSLGGAALDSPLHF. In DNA form, the CDR3 reads TGTGCCAGCAGCTTAGGGGGGGCGGCTCTGGATTCACCCCTCCACTTT.

The rearrangement uses TRBV5-6 and TRBJ1-5, with 7 bases that match TRBD1. The CDR3 is 15 amino acids. CDR1 SGHDT and CDR2 YYEEEE come from the germline V gene. Trimming cost V 0 bases and J 9 bases; bases outside gene matches: 9. As DNA, the CDR3 is TGTGCCAGCAGCTTGGCTGGACAGGTCTATCGGCCCCAGCATTTT. Amino acids: CASSLAGQVYRPQHF.

The chain couples TRBV5-1 to TRBJ2-7; 10 positions match TRBD1. From germline, CDR1 is SGHRS and CDR2 YFSETQ. Trimming cost V 2 bases and J 2 bases; bases outside gene matches: 4. CDR3 length: 15 residues. CDR3 DNA sequence: TGCGCCAGCAGCTTTGGGGGGACAGGGGCCTACGAGCAGTACTTC. Protein: CASSFGGTGAYEQYF.

The chain links TRBV11-2 to TRBJ2-1; 11 bases fit TRBD2. V lost 0 bases and J lost 10; bases outside the gene matches: 11. CDR3 size: 17 residues. Germline V gives CDR1 SGHAT, CDR2 FQNNGV. CDR3 protein: CASSLDRLAGTREEQFF. CDR3 nucleotides: TGTGCCAGCAGCTTAGATAGACTAGCGGGGACCCGTGAGGAGCAGTTCTTC.

This clone came up a few times. Other DNA sequences of this sample code for an identical CDR3. The CDR3 protein is CASSTGSGLLNLNTEAFF. The DNA for the CDR3 is TGCGCCAGCAGTACGGGATCGGGCCTCCTTAACTTGAACACTGAAGCTTTCTTT. The rearrangement uses TRBV5-1 and TRBJ1-1; D gene uncertain. V lost 5 bases, J lost 0 bases, and 23 bases lay in between. The CDR3 is made up of 18 amino acids. Germline V gives CDR1 SGHRS, CDR2 YFSETQ.

This chain joins TRBV27 and TRBJ1-2; D gene ambiguous. The V end lost 5 bases, the J end lost 5 bases, and 12 bases lay between the germline ends. Per germline, CDR1 MNHEY and CDR2 SMNVEV (reference sequence). This CDR3 contains 13 residues. In DNA, the CDR3 is TGTGCCAGCAGTCCCCCTGGAGATTATGGCTACACCTTC. Translating gives CASSPPGDYGYTF.

This clone has a handful of counts. The V gene is TRBV11-1, the J gene TRBJ2-3; D not certain. CDR3 length: 14 residues. Germline V gene sequence: CDR1 SGHAT, CDR2 FQDESV (reference sequence). V was clipped by 2 bases and J by 2 bases, with 8 bases between them. CDR3 nucleotides: TGTGCCAGCAGCTTAACGGTTTCCACAGATACGCAGTATTTT. Residues: CASSLTVSTDTQYF.

In DNA form, the CDR3 reads TGTGCCAGCTCGCGACAGGGACCTCCCCAGTACTATGGCTACACCTTC. It encodes CASSRQGPPQYYGYTF. This chain joins TRBV25-1 and TRBJ1-2; 7 nucleotides align to TRBD1. V shed 8 bases, J shed 3 bases, and the junction held 15 bases outside the gene matches. The CDR3 totals 16 residues. Germline CDR1 MGHDK, CDR2 SYGVNS.

This sequence joins TRBV4-1 and TRBJ2-7; TRBD2 might be the D (6 bases). Germline loops: CDR1 MGHRA, CDR2 YSYEKL. CDR3 length: 16 residues. V shed 0 bases and J shed 3 bases, with 15 bases lying between them. The CDR3 DNA reads TGCGCCAGCAGCCAAGAAGGAGGAGGGGACCACTACGAGCAGTACTTC. Protein sequence: CASSQEGGGDHYEQYF.

This clone was found once. The CDR3, as DNA: TGTGCCATCGGGGACAGGGAGGGGTGGACTGATACGCAGTATTTT. Protein sequence: CAIGDREGWTDTQYF. The chain combines TRBV10-3 with TRBJ2-3; 9 positions match TRBD1. The J segment lost 6 bases and the V segment lost 8 bases, leaving 12 bases of the junction unmatched. Looked up from germline, CDR1 is ENHRY and CDR2 is SYGVKD. There are 15 residues in the CDR3.

This chain joins TRBV5-4 and TRBJ1-1, with a tentative D call TRBD1 (5 bases). Germline loops: CDR1 SGHNT, CDR2 YYREEE (reference sequence). Trimming cost V 0 bases and J 7 bases, with 10 bases left between them. The CDR3 spans 13 residues. DNA for the CDR3: TGTGCCAGCAGCTTGGTTCAGGGTGGTGAAGCTTTCTTT. Its protein is CASSLVQGGEAFF.

V and J are TRBV30 and TRBJ1-3; 7 bases line up with TRBD1. The CDR3 is made up of 16 amino acids. The germline gives CDR1 GTSNPN, CDR2 SVGIG (reference sequence). Germline trimming cut 3 bases from V and 3 bases from J; bases unmatched to any gene: 11. CDR3 loop: CAWRGLDRVDGNTIYF. CDR3 DNA sequence: TGTGCCTGGAGGGGCCTCGACAGGGTCGATGGAAACACCATATATTTT.

This chain joins TRBV6-5 and TRBJ1-6, with D unclear. Germline V gene lookup returns CDR1 MNHEY and CDR2 SVGAGI. Trimming removed 7 bases at V and 3 bases at J, with 10 bases between. The CDR3 covers 14 residues. CDR3 region: CASTERVYNSPLHF. The CDR3 DNA follows: TGTGCCAGCACCGAACGCGTCTATAATTCACCCCTCCACTTT.

The V gene is TRBV2, the J gene TRBJ2-1; 11 bases line up with TRBD1. Germline V gene data show CDR1 as SNHLY and CDR2 as FYNNEI. The CDR3 is made up of 14 amino acids. J lost 7 bases, V lost 6 bases, and 5 bases had no gene match. Here the CDR3 DNA reads TGTGCCAGCAGCCGGGACAGGGGGGGAAATGAGCAGTTCTTC. Its translation is CASSRDRGGNEQFF.

The chain joins TRBV4-2 to TRBJ1-6; weak D call: TRBD1 (5 bases). The CDR3 is made up of 15 amino acids. Germline-derived CDR1 and CDR2 are LGHNA and YNFKEQ. The V end lost 0 bases, the J end lost 9 bases, and 12 bases lay between the germline ends. The CDR3 spells CASSQDLGQGSPLHF. The CDR3 nucleotides are TGTGCCAGCAGCCAAGATCTGGGGCAAGGTTCACCCCTCCACTTT.

The CDR3, as DNA: TGCGCCAGCAGCCCCAAGCGGGGCTCCTACAATGAGCAGTTCTTC. Translation: CASSPKRGSYNEQFF. The chain combines TRBV4-1 with TRBJ2-1, with 7 bases matching TRBD2. Trimming cost V 4 bases and J 0 bases; bases outside gene matches: 3. Germline V gene sequence: CDR1 MGHRA, CDR2 YSYEKL. The CDR3 is made up of 15 amino acids.

The J gene is TRBJ2-3, the V gene TRBV5-1; no clear D. CDR1 and CDR2 from the germline V gene are SGHRS and YFSETQ. V was trimmed by 0 bases and J by 0 bases, leaving 8 bases between them. The CDR3 covers 15 residues. For the CDR3, the DNA is TGCGCCAGCAGCTTGGGTAGCCTCAGCACAGATACGCAGTATTTT. Amino acids: CASSLGSLSTDTQYF. The full variable domain, rest sourced from reference TRBV5-1 and TRBJ2-3, is KAGVTQTPRYLIKTRGQQVTLSCSPISGHRSVSWYQQTPGQGLQFLFEYFSETQRNKGNFPGRFSGRQFSNSRSEMNVSTLELGDSALYLCASSLGSLSTDTQYFGPGTRLTVL.

CDR3 sequence: CASRNRGQGLTDTQYF. For the CDR3, the DNA is TGTGCCAGTAGGAACCGAGGGCAGGGACTCACAGATACGCAGTATTTT. This chain links TRBV19 with TRBJ2-3, with D maybe TRBD2 (6 bases). The V end was cut by 6 bases, the J end by 2 bases, with 18 bases between. The CDR3 loop spans 16 amino acids. The germline gives CDR1 LNHDA, CDR2 SQIVND (reference sequence).

This clone was observed a single time. CDR3 in DNA: TGTGCCAGCACTCAAGGGGTGGTTAGCGGGATCCACGAGCAGTACTTC. This codes for CASTQGVVSGIHEQYF. The chain couples TRBV5-5 to TRBJ2-7, with TRBD2 matching 8 bases. CDR1 and CDR2 (germline): SGHKS, YYEKEE (reference sequence). The CDR3 loop spans 16 amino acids. With V trimmed by 6 bases and J by 5 bases, 16 bases remained unmatched.

The rearrangement joins TRBV15 to TRBJ1-4, with D unresolved. The CDR3 contains 15 residues. Trimming took 0 bases from V and 7 from J, leaving 12 bases between them. The V gene's germline CDR1 is LNHNV and CDR2 YYDKDF (reference sequence). The DNA of the CDR3 is TGTGCCACCAGCAGAGACTCCTTAGAGCCTGAAAAACTGTTTTTT. Translated, it gives CATSRDSLEPEKLFF.

V gene TRBV9 combines with J gene TRBJ2-3; D not certain. V lost 1 base and J 4 bases, leaving 10 bases between the germline ends. CDR1 and CDR2 (germline): SGDLS, YYNGEE. The CDR3 runs to 14 residues. CDR3: CASSVQFGSDTQYF. As DNA, the CDR3 is TGTGCCAGCAGCGTACAGTTCGGGTCAGATACGCAGTATTTT.

The CDR3 coding sequence is TGTGCTACTGACACCGGGACAGGGGTGGCGAACTATGGCTACACCTTC. Translation: CATDTGTGVANYGYTF. The chain recombines TRBV5-4 with TRBJ1-2; 10 bases fit TRBD1. The CDR3 is 16 residues long. CDR1 and CDR2 from the germline V gene are SGHNT and YYREEE (reference sequence).

This clone was seen more than once but under ten times. The germline gene is not matched at one end of the junction; a read error may be the cause. The gene calls are TRBV2 and TRBJ2-3, with 9 bases matching TRBD1. Germline CDR1 and CDR2: SNHLY and FYNNEI. CDR3 length: 16 residues. Here the CDR3 DNA reads TGTGCCTGCAGTGAAGCGACAGGGGGGTATGCGGATACGCAGTATTTT. Protein product: CACSEATGGYADTQYF.